The entry that follows covers one T cell receptor beta chain sequence. Its antigen is not known. This entry is derived from a study of vaccination and CD4 T cells after COVID-19. The Oncomine TCR Beta short-read assay generated sequence data from the DNA of cultured CD4+ T cells. In TCRdb, the PCR reads were re-called with MiXCR into one record per CDR3 protein. The sample includes roughly 20,000 distinct CDR3 sequences, about 50% of them seen just once. Treatment denoted: roughly 10-day PBMC culture with coronavirus spike peptide pools or control peptides (ViraFEST assay). The sequenced sample was CD4+ T cells from blood, cultured in vitro. The receptor comes from a human donor who had recovered from COVID-19.

In DNA form, the CDR3 reads TGTGCCAGCAACCCGGGACGGGATAATTCACCCCTCCACTTT. It specifies CASNPGRDNSPLHF. The chain joins TRBV9 to TRBJ1-6, with a weak D call TRBD1 (5 bases). The CDR3 is made up of 14 amino acids. V was trimmed by 6 bases and J by 5 bases, leaving 12 bases between them. CDR1 and CDR2 (germline): SGDLS, YYNGEE. The variable domain in full, completed from reference TRBV9 and TRBJ1-6, reads DSGVTQTPKHLITATGQRVTLRCSPRSGDLSVYWYQQSLDQGLQFLIQYYNGEERAKGNILERFSAQQFPDLHSELNLSSLELGDSALYFCASNPGRDNSPLHFGNGTRLTVT.